This T cell receptor (beta chain) was documented in a study of OX40 agonist ivuxolimab in advanced cancers. Whole-study context: An agonistic human IgG2 monoclonal antibody against OX40 (CD134) was given. The group had a mean age of around 60 years, ranged from 23 to 79, and was 80% to 90% male.

Assay: immunoSEQ multiplex PCR; the TCRdb copy retains only in-frame clones and omits some. The sample has roughly 50,000 clones, about 86% seen once. Concerning this clone: Its specificity is unknown.

Findings of the study overall: In CD8+ T cells, expanded clones were on average more numerous than in CD4+.

The CDR3 consists of 13 residues. Trimming took off 2 bases at V and 4 bases at J, with 9 bases between the two ends. Germline-derived CDR1 and CDR2 are SGHRS and YFSETQ. The sequence was obtained from an adult with an advanced solid tumor such as melanoma, head and neck, liver or kidney cancer. The V gene is TRBV5-1, the J gene TRBJ1-2; D might be TRBD1 (6 bases). Here the sequenced sample was CD4+ or CD8+ T cells sorted from blood, taken in a trial of the OX40 agonist ivuxolimab. The CDR3 DNA sequence: TGCGCCAGCAGCTTAACGGGGGCCTATGGCTACACCTTC. Translation: CASSLTGAYGYTF. Full variable domain (missing parts from reference TRBV5-1 and TRBJ1-2): KAGVTQTPRYLIKTRGQQVTLSCSPISGHRSVSWYQQTPGQGLQFLFEYFSETQRNKGNFPGRFSGRQFSNSRSEMNVSTLELGDSALYLCASSLTGAYGYTFGSGTRLTVV.